This is a list of T cell receptor beta chains from one sample in a study of T cells in Graves' hyperthyroidism and ophthalmopathy. MiXCR was run by TCRdb on the multiplex PCR reads, yielding one entry per CDR3 protein. The sample lists a few hundred thousand distinct CDR3 sequences; about 20% were seen once. The sequenced material came from blood. These receptors all stem from a woman aged 45-60 years with Graves' hyperthyroidism. CDR3s include the opening cysteine and the closing phenylalanine or tryptophan. D genes are given only for firm matches. A row's size may be missing; if present it is once, few, many or a size class.

j_call cdr3_length clone_size d_call v_call cdr3_nt cdr3_aa
TRBJ1-1 16 many NA TRBV6-2/TRBV6-3 TGTGCCAGCAGCGAGGGGGGTCGGGAAGTGAACACTGAAGCTTTCTTT CASSEGGREVNTEAFF
TRBJ1-2 15 NA TRBD1 TRBV5-1 TGCGCCAGCAGCTTCGGTCAGGGGGACAACTATGGCTACACCTTC CASSFGQGDNYGYTF
TRBJ2-7 14 many NA TRBV5-1 TGCGCCAGCAGCTCAGACACACGCTCCTACGAGCAGTACTTC CASSSDTRSYEQYF
TRBJ2-2 16 NA TRBD1 TRBV28 TGTGCCAACAGTTCATGGGGGACAGGGAGCCCCGGGGAGCTGTTTTTT CANSSWGTGSPGELFF
TRBJ2-5 16 NA NA TRBV5-6 TGTGCCAGCAGCTTGGTGGGGCAGGGGCGCACGGAGACCCAGTACTTC CASSLVGQGRTETQYF
TRBJ2-1 15 NA NA TRBV2 TGTGCCAGCAGACCCGTAGTGAGCTCCTACAATGAGCAGTTCTTC CASRPVVSSYNEQFF
TRBJ2-1 13 NA NA TRBV5-1 TGCGCCAGCAGCGTTGCTCTAAGTAATGAGCAGTTCTTC CASSVALSNEQFF
TRBJ1-6 14 NA NA TRBV7-3 TGTGCCAGCAGCTTAACAGGGTATAGTTCACCCCTCCACTTT CASSLTGYSSPLHF
TRBJ1-1 18 many NA TRBV3-1 TGTGCCAGCAGCCAAGACTTCACTTCGGGGAGGAAGAACACTGAAGCTTTCTTT CASSQDFTSGRKNTEAFF
TRBJ2-3 15 few NA TRBV11-2 TGTGCCAGCAGCTTAAACACAGGGTTGCCAGATACGCAGTATTTT CASSLNTGLPDTQYF
TRBJ2-3 16 NA NA TRBV7-9 TGTGCCAGCAGCTTAGTCCAGTTCCGGGGCACAGATACGCAGTATTTT CASSLVQFRGTDTQYF
TRBJ1-1 14 many TRBD1 TRBV5-1 TGCGCCAGCAAACGACCAGACAGGGGTACTGAAGCTTTCTTT CASKRPDRGTEAFF
TRBJ2-2 16 many NA TRBV12-3/TRBV12-4 TGTGCCAGCAGTTTGGGGCTCACAGGGATTTCCGGGGAGCTGTTTTTT CASSLGLTGISGELFF
TRBJ2-7 13 few TRBD1 TRBV12-3/TRBV12-4 TGTGCCAGCAGGAGGACAGGGGACGACGAGCAGTACTTC CASRRTGDDEQYF
TRBJ2-1 13 few NA TRBV6-6 TGTGCCAGCAGTTACGCAACAGAACTAGAGCAGTTCTTC CASSYATELEQFF
TRBJ2-1 13 many NA TRBV5-5 TGTGCCAGCAGCTTGGTAACAGGCAATGAGCAGTTCTTC CASSLVTGNEQFF
TRBJ1-1 14 many TRBD1 TRBV10-3 TGTGCCATCAGACTACAGGGGCTGAATACTGAAGCTTTCTTT CAIRLQGLNTEAFF
TRBJ1-1 13 few NA TRBV7-9 TGTGCCAGCAGCCCCCTTGGAAGGACTGAAGCTTTCTTT CASSPLGRTEAFF
TRBJ2-2 15 few TRBD2 TRBV12-3/TRBV12-4 TGTGCCAGCTGCTGGGAGCGGGGGGCGACCGGGGAGCTGTTTTTT CASCWERGATGELFF
TRBJ2-1 13 once NA TRBV6-5 TGTGCCAGCAGTTACTCTCCCACTTTCGAGCAGTTCTTC CASSYSPTFEQFF
TRBJ1-5 13 many NA TRBV12-3/TRBV12-4 TGTGCCAGCAGTCACAGGGTTAACCAGCCCCAGCATTTT CASSHRVNQPQHF
TRBJ1-1 14 few NA TRBV6-1 TGTGCCAGCACCGACGGCAGGGGAGGGACTGAAGCTTTCTTT CASTDGRGGTEAFF
TRBJ2-1 15 NA NA TRBV10-3 TGTGCCATCAGTGGAGCAGACCAATACTACAATGAGCAGTTCTTC CAISGADQYYNEQFF
TRBJ1-2 15 NA NA TRBV14 TGTGCCAGCAGCCAAGGGAACCAGGCTTACTATGGCTACACCTTC CASSQGNQAYYGYTF
TRBJ1-5 16 few NA TRBV19 TGTGCCAGTACAGGGACGGATAGATATAGCAATCAGCCCCAGCATTTT CASTGTDRYSNQPQHF
TRBJ2-3 13 NA NA TRBV30 TGTGCCTGGACAGGGGTGGTGACAGATACGCAGTATTTT CAWTGVVTDTQYF
TRBJ2-7 20 many TRBD2 TRBV27 TGTGCCAGCAGTTCGTTTATGGGACTAGCGGGAGAACGCGTGGGAAGCGAGCAGTACTTC CASSSFMGLAGERVGSEQYF
TRBJ2-5 14 many TRBD2 TRBV28 TGTGCCAGCAGCGAGGCGGGAGGGCAAGAGACCCAGTACTTC CASSEAGGQETQYF